The entry that follows covers one T cell receptor (beta chain) sequence. What it binds is not known. There are 14 residues in the CDR3. Trimming cost V 3 bases and J 8 bases, with 16 bases left between them. CDR1 and CDR2 from the germline V gene are KGHDR and SFDVKD. The entry originates in a study of T cell responses to AZD1222 COVID-19 vaccine. Clones were read by immunoSEQ multiplex PCR, and TCRdb kept only the in-frame ones, dropping some. The table shows some 200,000 clones, with about 89% occurring only once. The study's findings and limits: Baseline seropositivity characterized only a handful of AZD1222 recipients.

This specimen consisted of peripheral blood, obtained 28 days after the second AZD1222 dose. The chain uses TRBV24-1 and TRBJ2-7; tentatively, D is TRBD1 (6 bases). This TCR came from an adult who received the AZD1222 COVID-19 vaccine. The CDR3 reads CATSDGGAVGKQYF. The CDR3 DNA reads TGTGCCACCAGTGATGGGGGCGCGGTGGGGAAGCAGTACTTC.